The entry below describes one T cell receptor beta chain. Its antigen is currently unknown. Looked up from germline, CDR1 is SGHTA and CDR2 is FQGNSA. Trimming cost V 5 bases and J 8 bases, with 18 bases left between them. This CDR3 contains 14 residues. Alongside a J-beta primer mix, a sample-barcoded 5' primer served in a second PCR lasting about 7 to 11 cycles. All samples yielded 3 million or more CDR3-containing paired-end reads. TCRdb used MiXCR to reprocess the 5' RACE reads, holding one entry per CDR3 protein. This sample carries 550,000 to 650,000 distinct CDR3 sequences, roughly 30% of them seen once, and the ten largest clones take approximately 14%. This sample stems from a study of blood T cells in healthy people across ages. Study conclusions and caveats: With age, beta diversity per million T cells declined roughly linearly, significantly by approximately 40.

Donors each provided roughly 10 milliliters of peripheral blood. Sequencing used blood. V usage is TRBV7-2 and J usage is TRBJ1-1, with D perhaps matching TRBD1 (6 bases). The TCR comes from a woman of 80 years or more in good health. The CDR3 bases are TGTGCCAGCAGCCCCCTGGGGGCTCGCGTAGAAGCTTTCTTT. The encoded protein is CASSPLGARVEAFF.